The rows below give T cell receptor beta chains drawn from one sample of a study of control samples from healthy donors and cancer patients. The protocol was immunoSEQ multiplex PCR, while the TCRdb copy is restricted to in-frame clones and leaves out a portion. The table shows fewer than 70,000 clones, with more than 75% occurring only once. Sequenced material: PBMCs. The source of these receptors is a woman aged 50 to 60 with lung cancer. The conserved cysteine and the conserved F or W are not part of the CDR3 here. The order of the fields is CDR3 length, V gene, J gene, CDR3 protein.

11,TRBV4-3,TRBJ1-2,ASSQEGAYGYT
15,TRBV12-2,TRBJ1-1,ASRFPISPDSDTEAF
13,TRBV7-9,TRBJ2-1,ASSWSGGANNEQF
14,TRBV7-9,TRBJ1-1,ASSLGGTGKGREAF
9,TRBV15,TRBJ2-2,ATSNTGELF
11,TRBV7-7,TRBJ2-5,ASSRDLQETQY
13,TRBV19,TRBJ2-1,ASSLRLGAGNEQF
11,TRBV7-3,TRBJ2-1,ASSLTQISEQF
13,TRBV12-5,TRBJ1-1,ASGPPQGRSTEAF
9,TRBV29-1,TRBJ2-3,SVEGGDTQY
14,TRBV11-1,TRBJ1-2,ASSHSPLDRVYGYT
16,TRBV4-2,TRBJ1-1,ASSQVRTRDRASTEAF
13,TRBV7-2,TRBJ1-5,ASSLVISGNQPQH
13,TRBV2,TRBJ2-2,ASRADILNTGELF
16,TRBV14,TRBJ1-4,ASSQEVVRTGTNEKLF